The text below deals with one T cell receptor (beta chain). This specimen comes from a study of blood T cells in healthy people across ages. Next came a second PCR, run for roughly 6 to 11 cycles, which used a sample-barcoded 5' primer along with a J-beta primer mix. TCRdb independently ran MiXCR on the 5' RACE reads; one entry per CDR3 protein. The repertoire holds about 650,000 distinct CDR3 sequences, approximately 31% seen once, with roughly 14% in the top ten. Specimen: blood. This receptor was obtained from a woman aged 80 or over in good health.

CDR3 amino acids: CASSLELAGTKTDTQYF. CDR3 sequence (DNA): TGTGCCAGCAGCTTAGAACTAGCGGGAACAAAAACAGATACGCAGTATTTT. The V call is TRBV7-6, the J call TRBJ2-3, with 10 bases lining up with TRBD2. The ends lost 1 base at V and 3 bases at J; junction bases unmatched: 7. Germline assignment: CDR1 SGHVS and CDR2 FNYEAQ. The CDR3 covers 17 residues. Full variable domain (outside the CDR3, taken from reference TRBV7-6 and TRBJ2-3): GAGVSQSPRYKVTKRGQDVALRCDPISGHVSLYWYRQALGQGPEFLTYFNYEAQQDKSGLPNDRFSAERPEGSISTLTIQRTEQRDSAMYRCASSLELAGTKTDTQYFGPGTRLTVL.